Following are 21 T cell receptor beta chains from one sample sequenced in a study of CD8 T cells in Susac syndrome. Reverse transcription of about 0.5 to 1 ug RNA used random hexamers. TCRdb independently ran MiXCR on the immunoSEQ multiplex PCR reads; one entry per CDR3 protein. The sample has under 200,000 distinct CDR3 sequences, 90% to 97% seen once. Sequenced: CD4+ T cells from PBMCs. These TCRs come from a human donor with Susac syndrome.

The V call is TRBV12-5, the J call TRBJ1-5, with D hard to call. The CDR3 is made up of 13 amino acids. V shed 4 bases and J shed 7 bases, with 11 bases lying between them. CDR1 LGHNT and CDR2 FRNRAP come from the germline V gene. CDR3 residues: CASGSSTKQPQHF. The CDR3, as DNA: TGTGCTAGTGGTTCTTCCACTAAGCAGCCCCAGCATTTT.

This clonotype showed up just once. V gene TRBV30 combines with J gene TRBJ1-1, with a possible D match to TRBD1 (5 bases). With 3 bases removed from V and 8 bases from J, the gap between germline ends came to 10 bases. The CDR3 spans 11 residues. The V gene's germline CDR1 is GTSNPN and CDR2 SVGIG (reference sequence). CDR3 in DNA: TGTGCCTGGAGGTGGACAAGCGAAGCTTTCTTT. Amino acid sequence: CAWRWTSEAFF.

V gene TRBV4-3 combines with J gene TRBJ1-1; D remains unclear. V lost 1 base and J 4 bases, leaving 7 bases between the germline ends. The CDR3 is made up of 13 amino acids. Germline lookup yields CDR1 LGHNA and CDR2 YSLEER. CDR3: CASSQGSSTEAFF. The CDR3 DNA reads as TGCGCCAGCAGCCAAGGGTCTTCCACTGAAGCTTTCTTT.

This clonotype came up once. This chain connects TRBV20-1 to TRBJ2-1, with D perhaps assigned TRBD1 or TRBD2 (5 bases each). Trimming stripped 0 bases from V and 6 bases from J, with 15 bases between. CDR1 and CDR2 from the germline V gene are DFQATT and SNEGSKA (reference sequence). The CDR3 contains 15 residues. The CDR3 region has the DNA TGCAGTGCTAGAGATCCGGCTAGTGGGGGCAATGAGCAGTTCTTC. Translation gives CSARDPASGGNEQFF.

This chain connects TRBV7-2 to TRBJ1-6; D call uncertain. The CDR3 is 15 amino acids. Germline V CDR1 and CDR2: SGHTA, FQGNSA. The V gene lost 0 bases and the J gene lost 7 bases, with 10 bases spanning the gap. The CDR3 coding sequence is TGTGCCAGCAGCTTAGCTGACAACAGAAATTCACCCCTCCACTTT. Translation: CASSLADNRNSPLHF.

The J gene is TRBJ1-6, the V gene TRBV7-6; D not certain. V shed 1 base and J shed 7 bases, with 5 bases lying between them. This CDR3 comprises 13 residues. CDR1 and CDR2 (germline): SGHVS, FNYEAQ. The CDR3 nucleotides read TGTGCCAGCAGCTTAGTAACCAATTCACCCCTCCACTTT. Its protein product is CASSLVTNSPLHF.

CDR3 region: CAWSSEGNSNQPQHF. The CDR3 DNA reads TGTGCCTGGAGTTCGGAGGGAAATAGCAATCAGCCCCAGCATTTT. The V call is TRBV30, the J call TRBJ1-5; no clear D. Germline V CDR1 and CDR2: GTSNPN, SVGIG (reference sequence). V was clipped by 2 bases and J by 0 bases, with 11 bases between them. The CDR3 covers 15 residues.

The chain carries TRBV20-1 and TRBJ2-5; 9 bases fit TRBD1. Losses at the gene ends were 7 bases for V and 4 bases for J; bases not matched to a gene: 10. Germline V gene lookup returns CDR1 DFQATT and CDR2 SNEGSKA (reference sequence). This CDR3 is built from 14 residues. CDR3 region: CSVFHEQGAETQYF. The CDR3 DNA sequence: TGCAGTGTTTTCCACGAACAGGGGGCAGAGACCCAGTACTTC.

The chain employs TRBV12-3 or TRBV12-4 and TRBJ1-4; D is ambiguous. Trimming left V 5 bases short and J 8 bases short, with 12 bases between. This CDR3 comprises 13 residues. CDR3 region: CASSARRVEKLFF. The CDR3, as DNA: TGTGCCAGCAGTGCCCGGCGGGTCGAAAAACTGTTTTTT.

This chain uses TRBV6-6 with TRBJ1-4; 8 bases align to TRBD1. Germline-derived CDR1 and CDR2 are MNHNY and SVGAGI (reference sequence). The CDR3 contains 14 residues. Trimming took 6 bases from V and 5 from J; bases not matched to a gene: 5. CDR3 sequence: CASSQGASNEKLFF. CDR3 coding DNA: TGTGCCAGCAGCCAGGGGGCATCGAATGAAAAACTGTTTTTT.

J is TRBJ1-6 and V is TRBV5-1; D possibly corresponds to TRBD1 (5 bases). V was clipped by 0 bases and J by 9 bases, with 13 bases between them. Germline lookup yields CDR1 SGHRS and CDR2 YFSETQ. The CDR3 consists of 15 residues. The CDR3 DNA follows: TGCGCCAGCAGCTTGGCCCGGGGGGGGACTTCACCCCTCCACTTT. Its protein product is CASSLARGGTSPLHF.

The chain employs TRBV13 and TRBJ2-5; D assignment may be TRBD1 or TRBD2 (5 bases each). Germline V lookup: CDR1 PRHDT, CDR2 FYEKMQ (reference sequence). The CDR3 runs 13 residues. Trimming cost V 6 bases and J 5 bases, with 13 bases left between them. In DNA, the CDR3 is TGTGCCAGCAGGATGGGACGCCGGGAGACCCAGTACTTC. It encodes CASRMGRRETQYF.

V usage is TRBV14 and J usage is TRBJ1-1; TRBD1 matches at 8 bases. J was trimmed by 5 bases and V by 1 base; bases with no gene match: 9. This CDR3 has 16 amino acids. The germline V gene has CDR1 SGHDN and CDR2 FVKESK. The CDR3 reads CASSQGRTGQMTEAFF. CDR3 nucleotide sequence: TGTGCCAGCAGCCAAGGGAGGACAGGGCAGATGACTGAAGCTTTCTTT.

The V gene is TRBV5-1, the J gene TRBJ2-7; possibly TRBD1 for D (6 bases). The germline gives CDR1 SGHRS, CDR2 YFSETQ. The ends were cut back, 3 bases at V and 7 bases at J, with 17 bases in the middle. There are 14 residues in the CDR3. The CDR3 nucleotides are TGCGCCAGCAGCTCTTTGGACAGACAGCTGGAGCAGTACTTC. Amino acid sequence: CASSSLDRQLEQYF.

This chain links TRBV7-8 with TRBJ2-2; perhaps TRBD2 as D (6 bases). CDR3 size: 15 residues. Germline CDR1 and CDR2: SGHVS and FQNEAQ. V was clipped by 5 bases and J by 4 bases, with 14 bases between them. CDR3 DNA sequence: TGTGCCAGCAGCCGTCAGGAGGGTATCACCGGGGAGCTGTTTTTT. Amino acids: CASSRQEGITGELFF.

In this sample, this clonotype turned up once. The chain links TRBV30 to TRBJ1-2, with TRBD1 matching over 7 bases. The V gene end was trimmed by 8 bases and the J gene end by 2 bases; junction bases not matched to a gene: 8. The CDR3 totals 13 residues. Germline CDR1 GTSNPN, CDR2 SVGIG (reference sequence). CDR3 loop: CALPGQQNYGYTF. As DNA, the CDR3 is TGTGCCCTACCGGGACAGCAAAACTATGGCTACACCTTC.

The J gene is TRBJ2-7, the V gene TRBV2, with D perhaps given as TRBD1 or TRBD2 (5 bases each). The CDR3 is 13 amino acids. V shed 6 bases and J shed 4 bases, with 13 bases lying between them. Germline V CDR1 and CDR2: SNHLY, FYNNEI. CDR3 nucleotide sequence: TGTGCCAGCAGAGCCGGGACCAGTTACGAGCAGTACTTC. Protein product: CASRAGTSYEQYF. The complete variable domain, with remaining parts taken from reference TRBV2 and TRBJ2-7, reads EPEVTQTPSHQVTQMGQEVILRCVPISNHLYFYWYRQILGQKVEFLVSFYNNEISEKSEIFDDQFSVERPDGSNFTLKIRSTKLEDSAMYFCASRAGTSYEQYFGPGTRLTVT.

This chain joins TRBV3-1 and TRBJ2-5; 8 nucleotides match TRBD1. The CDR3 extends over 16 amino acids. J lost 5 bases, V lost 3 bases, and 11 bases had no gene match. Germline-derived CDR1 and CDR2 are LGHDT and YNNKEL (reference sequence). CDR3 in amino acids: CASSQLPTGVLETQYF. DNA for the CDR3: TGTGCCAGCAGCCAGTTGCCGACAGGGGTGTTGGAGACCCAGTACTTC.

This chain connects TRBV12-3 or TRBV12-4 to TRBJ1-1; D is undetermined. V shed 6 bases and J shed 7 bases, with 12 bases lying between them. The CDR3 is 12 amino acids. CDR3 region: CASSLLLDEAFF. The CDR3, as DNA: TGTGCCAGCAGCCTCCTGTTGGATGAAGCTTTCTTT.

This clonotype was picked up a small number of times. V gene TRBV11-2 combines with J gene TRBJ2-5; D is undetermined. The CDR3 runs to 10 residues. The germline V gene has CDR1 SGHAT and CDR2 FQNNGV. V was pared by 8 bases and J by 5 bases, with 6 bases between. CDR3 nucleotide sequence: TGTGCCAGCGGTCGGGAGACCCAGTACTTC. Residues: CASGRETQYF.

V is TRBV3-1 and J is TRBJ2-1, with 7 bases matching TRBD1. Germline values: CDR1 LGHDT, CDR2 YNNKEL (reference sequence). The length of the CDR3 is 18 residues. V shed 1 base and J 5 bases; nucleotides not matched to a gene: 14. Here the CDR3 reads CASSQAPTGSHFNNEQFF. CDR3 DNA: TGTGCCAGCAGCCAAGCGCCGACAGGGTCCCACTTTAACAATGAGCAGTTCTTC.